These 20 T cell receptor beta chains originate from one sample sequenced in a study of shared clonotypes between healthy human individuals. Sequencing used immunoSEQ multiplex PCR; TCRdb keeps in-frame clones, though not all of them. Of over 95,000 clones listed, around 71% are singletons. Sequenced material: memory CD8+ T cells sorted from blood. Subset indicated: CD45RO+ cells pooled with CCR7-negative TemRA cells. Source of these receptors: a woman aged 25-40 years in good health.

The rearrangement links TRBV27 to TRBJ2-7; 7 bases match TRBD2. CDR3 size: 15 residues. Germline assignment: CDR1 MNHEY and CDR2 SMNVEV (reference sequence). V shed 8 bases and J 2 bases; nucleotides not matched to a gene: 12. The CDR3 loop is CASCRDGRTTYEQYF. Here the CDR3 DNA reads TGTGCCAGCTGTCGAGACGGGAGGACCACCTACGAGCAGTACTTC.

The table lists this clone with many counts. The chain is built from TRBV6-4 and TRBJ2-2, with TRBD2 as a possible D gene (5 bases). Trimming shortened V by 0 bases and J by 11 bases, and 16 bases separated the two germline ends. Germline-derived CDR1 and CDR2 are MRHNA and SNTAGT. This CDR3 region has 15 residues. The CDR3 region is CASSDSMGSGGELFF. CDR3 nucleotides: TGTGCCAGCAGTGACTCGATGGGCAGCGGCGGAGAGCTGTTTTTT.

V gene TRBV7-8 combines with J gene TRBJ2-1; 13 bases agree with TRBD2. With V trimmed by 6 bases and J by 7 bases, 9 bases remained unmatched. Germline V gene data show CDR1 as SGHVS and CDR2 as FQNEAQ. The CDR3 covers 16 residues. This chain's CDR3 is CASSSRLAGGGNEQFF. CDR3 DNA sequence: TGTGCCAGCAGTTCCCGACTAGCGGGAGGTGGGAATGAGCAGTTCTTC. Full variable domain (remainder filled in from reference TRBV7-8 and TRBJ2-1): GAGVSQSPRYKVAKRGQDVALRCDPISGHVSLFWYQQALGQGPEFLTYFQNEAQLDKSGLPSDRFFAERPEGSVSTLKIQRTQQEDSAVYLCASSSRLAGGGNEQFFGPGTRLTVL.

The J gene is TRBJ2-7, the V gene TRBV6-6, with TRBD2 as a possible D gene (6 bases). From germline, CDR1 is MNHNY and CDR2 SVGAGI (reference sequence). With 5 bases removed from V and 4 bases from J, the gap between germline ends came to 21 bases. The CDR3 has 16 residues. In DNA, the CDR3 is TGTGCCAGCAGTAACCCCACTAGCTCCACGAATTACGAGCAGTACTTC. Its protein product is CASSNPTSSTNYEQYF.

The chain recombines TRBV29-1 with TRBJ2-7; a weak D match, TRBD1 (6 bases). Germline CDR1 and CDR2: SQVTM and ANQGSEA. The CDR3 extends over 13 amino acids. With 4 bases removed from V and 2 bases from J, the gap between germline ends came to 12 bases. The CDR3 reads CSVVGTTAYEQYF. CDR3 nucleotide sequence: TGCAGCGTTGTGGGGACAACAGCCTACGAGCAGTACTTC.

This clone was counted only a few times. The chain couples TRBV18 to TRBJ1-4; D might be TRBD1 (6 bases). Trimming left V 4 bases short and J 3 bases short, with 12 bases between. Germline V lookup: CDR1 KGHSH, CDR2 LQKENI. The CDR3 consists of 15 residues. The CDR3 DNA reads as TGTGCCAGCTCACTGAACAGGGAGGCTAATGAAAAACTGTTTTTT. It codes for CASSLNREANEKLFF.

This clone was observed at least ten times. The chain has TRBV6-4 and TRBJ2-2; 8 nucleotides align to TRBD2. V lost 0 bases to trimming and J lost 4 bases; unmatched junction nucleotides: 7. The CDR3 is 17 residues long. Germline loops: CDR1 MRHNA, CDR2 SNTAGT. CDR3 coding DNA: TGTGCCAGCAGTGACTCGACGGGGGCGGGAGGCACCGGGGAGCTGTTTTTT. Translating it yields CASSDSTGAGGTGELFF.

The chain employs TRBV28 and TRBJ1-2; the D is unclear. V was clipped by 5 bases and J by 4 bases, with 17 bases between them. The length of the CDR3 is 15 residues. Per the germline V gene, CDR1 is MDHEN and CDR2 is SYDVKM. This CDR3 reads CASSPTSAGIYGYTF. The CDR3, as DNA: TGTGCCAGCAGTCCGACATCCGCGGGGATCTATGGCTACACCTTC.

CDR3 protein: CASSPWDGSYEQYF. The CDR3 DNA is TGTGCCAGCAGCCCCTGGGACGGCTCCTACGAGCAGTACTTC. The V gene is TRBV14, the J gene TRBJ2-5, with D possibly being TRBD1 or TRBD2 (5 bases each). TRBJ2-7 explains the end of the DNA better; the J call may be wrong. The length of the CDR3 is 14 residues. CDR1 and CDR2 from the germline V gene are SGHDN and FVKESK.

The J gene is TRBJ2-7, the V gene TRBV9, with 12 nucleotides matching TRBD2. Looked up from germline, CDR1 is SGDLS and CDR2 is YYNGEE. V dropped 4 bases and J dropped 4; count of bases not matched to a gene: 3. The CDR3 is made up of 14 amino acids. The CDR3 DNA follows: TGTGCCAGCAGCCCCGGGACTAGCGGGTACGAGCAGTACTTC. Translating gives CASSPGTSGYEQYF.

CDR3 in DNA: TGTGCCAGCAGAAGCAGGGGGGTTGCCAAAAACATTCAGTACTTC. It specifies CASRSRGVAKNIQYF. The chain couples TRBV28 to TRBJ2-4; tentatively, D is TRBD1 (7 bases). The germline CDR1 and CDR2 sequences are MDHEN and SYDVKM. Trimming left V 6 bases short and J 1 base short, with 13 bases between. The CDR3 is 15 amino acids.

The chain recombines TRBV2 with TRBJ2-2, with D tentatively TRBD1 (6 bases). Trimming took off 11 bases at V and 9 bases at J, with 13 bases between the two ends. Per germline, CDR1 SNHLY and CDR2 FYNNEI. The CDR3 runs 11 residues. CDR3 DNA: TGTGCCGTACCTTGGGGGCGGGAGCTGTTTTTT. As protein: CAVPWGRELFF.

V usage is TRBV10-2 and J usage is TRBJ2-7; 10 bases align to TRBD2. Per germline, CDR1 WSHSY and CDR2 SAAADI. Trimming took 0 bases from V and 6 from J; bases not matched to a gene: 11. This CDR3 has 17 residues. CDR3 amino acids: CASSESPRLAGVGEQYF. CDR3 coding DNA: TGCGCCAGCAGTGAGTCGCCTCGGCTAGCGGGGGTGGGCGAGCAGTACTTC.

This rearrangement joins TRBV6-4 to TRBJ2-1, with TRBD2 identical over 11 bases. V shed 3 bases, J shed 7 bases, and the junction held 11 bases outside the gene matches. The CDR3 consists of 17 residues. Germline V lookup: CDR1 MRHNA, CDR2 SNTAGT. The CDR3 bases are TGTGCCAGCAGTGAACACGTAGCGGGAGGGCCGGGTAATGAGCAGTTCTTC. It translates to CASSEHVAGGPGNEQFF.

The chain joins TRBV5-6 to TRBJ2-7, with D possibly TRBD2 on 5 matching bases. Germline lookup yields CDR1 SGHDT and CDR2 YYEEEE. V dropped 1 base and J dropped 3 bases, with 17 bases sitting between them. The CDR3 loop spans 16 amino acids. The CDR3: CASSLFVGDVSYEQYF. CDR3 nucleotide sequence: TGTGCCAGCAGCTTGTTTGTGGGAGACGTGAGCTACGAGCAGTACTTC.

This chain joins TRBV5-1 and TRBJ2-1; a possible D gene is TRBD2 (7 bases). The CDR3 consists of 18 residues. Trimming removed 3 bases at V and 4 bases at J, with 23 bases between. The germline CDR1 and CDR2 sequences are SGHRS and YFSETQ. CDR3 protein: CASSSGGSGAARYNEQFF. The CDR3 DNA reads as TGCGCCAGCAGCTCGGGGGGCTCCGGGGCAGCACGATACAATGAGCAGTTCTTC. The variable domain in full, completed from reference TRBV5-1 and TRBJ2-1, reads KAGVTQTPRYLIKTRGQQVTLSCSPISGHRSVSWYQQTPGQGLQFLFEYFSETQRNKGNFPGRFSGRQFSNSRSEMNVSTLELGDSALYLCASSSGGSGAARYNEQFFGPGTRLTVL.

V usage is TRBV4-1 and J usage is TRBJ2-6; D is unresolved. CDR1 and CDR2 (germline): MGHRA, YSYEKL. The CDR3 has 17 residues. V shed 1 base and J shed 0 bases, with 10 bases lying between them. The CDR3 DNA follows: TGCGCCAGCAGCCAAGCTGTCAGGAGCTCTGGGGCCAACGTCCTGACTTTC. It is translated as CASSQAVRSSGANVLTF.

As to this clone: This probably arose from a read error, given a far larger clone one base away. J is TRBJ2-3 and V is TRBV6-1; 12 nucleotides line up with TRBD2. Germline assignment: CDR1 MNHNS and CDR2 SASEGT. This CDR3 has 15 amino acids. Trimming cost V 4 bases and J 1 base; bases outside gene matches: 0. This CDR3 is CASSGLAGGTDTQYF. The CDR3 DNA follows: TGTGCCAGCAGTGGACTAGCGGGAGGCACAGATACGCAGTATTTT.

The chain carries TRBV7-3 and TRBJ2-3; the D gene could be TRBD1 or TRBD2 (5 bases each). The CDR3 has 15 residues. Trimming took off 1 base at V and 2 bases at J, with 10 bases between the two ends. Germline-derived CDR1 and CDR2 are SGHTA and FQGTGA. The CDR3 here is CASSLSVGDTDTQYF. In DNA, the CDR3 is TGTGCCAGCAGCTTAAGCGTGGGGGACACAGATACGCAGTATTTT.

The rearrangement links TRBV28 to TRBJ2-1; D is possibly TRBD1 (6 bases). Trimming left V 3 bases short and J 3 bases short, with 12 bases between. CDR3 length: 15 amino acids. Germline CDR1 MDHEN, CDR2 SYDVKM. In nucleotides, the CDR3 is TGTGCCAGCAGTTTGGGGCAGGGGCACTACAATGAGCAGTTCTTC. Its translation is CASSLGQGHYNEQFF. Full variable domain (outside the CDR3, taken from reference TRBV28 and TRBJ2-1): DVKVTQSSRYLVKRTGEKVFLECVQDMDHENMFWYRQDPGLGLRLIYFSYDVKMKEKGDIPEGYSVSREKKERFSLILESASTNQTSMYLCASSLGQGHYNEQFFGPGTRLTVL.